This TCR beta chain is drawn from a study of blood T cell repertoires in COVID-19. Study in general: Acute-phase and convalescent COVID-19 samples originated in the United States, Italy and Spain.

The junction had 2 bases not matched to a gene; V was cut back by 1 base and J by 3 bases. The V gene's germline CDR1 is SGHTA and CDR2 FQGNSA. The CDR3 consists of 14 residues. Participants reported their clinical history, and cohort assignment relied on those reports. Recovered participants had two consecutive negative NP/OP PCR tests, healthcare professional clearance, or symptom resolution. Sequencing used immunoSEQ multiplex PCR; TCRdb keeps in-frame clones, though not all of them. The table includes 230,000 or so clones, about nine tenths detected once. The origin of this receptor is a woman aged 30 to 39 who had recovered from COVID-19. V gene TRBV7-2 combines with J gene TRBJ2-7; 8 nucleotides agree with TRBD2. The specimen was PBMCs or T cells enriched from blood (not recorded which). CDR3 nucleotide sequence: TGTGCCAGCAGCTTAGGTAGCGGGATCTACGAGCAGTACTTC. It encodes CASSLGSGIYEQYF.